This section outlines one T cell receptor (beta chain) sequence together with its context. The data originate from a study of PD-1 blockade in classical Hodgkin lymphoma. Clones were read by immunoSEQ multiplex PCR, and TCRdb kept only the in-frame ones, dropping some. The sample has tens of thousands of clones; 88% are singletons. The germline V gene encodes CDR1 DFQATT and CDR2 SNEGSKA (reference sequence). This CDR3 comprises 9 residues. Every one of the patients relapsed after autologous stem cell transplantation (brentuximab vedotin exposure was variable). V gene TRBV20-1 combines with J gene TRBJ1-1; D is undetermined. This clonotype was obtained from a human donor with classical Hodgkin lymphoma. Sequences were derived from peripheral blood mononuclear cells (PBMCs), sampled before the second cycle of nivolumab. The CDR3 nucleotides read TGCAGCCCCGCCCAGGAAGCTTTCTTT. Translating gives CSPAQEAFF.